Listed here are 19 T cell receptor beta chains from one sample, sequenced in a study of cytomegalovirus exposure and HLA in healthy donors. The PCR contained 60 Vbeta and 13 Jbeta primers. Here immunoSEQ multiplex PCR was the method, and the copy in TCRdb shows in-frame clones only, minus some. This sample yields roughly 100,000 clones, of which 60% to 85% are seen a single time; less than 3% belongs to the top ten. The sequenced sample consisted of PBMCs. Source of these receptors: a male donor in good health and CMV-seropositive.

The genes are TRBV2 and TRBJ1-5, with a tentative D call TRBD1 (6 bases). The CDR3 covers 16 residues. In germline, CDR1 is SNHLY, CDR2 FYNNEI. Trimming shortened V by 5 bases and J by 1 base, and 15 bases separated the two germline ends. The CDR3 sequence is CASSPDRWLSNQPQHF. The CDR3 DNA follows: TGTGCCAGCAGTCCCGACAGGTGGTTAAGCAATCAGCCCCAGCATTTT.

The chain couples TRBV28 to TRBJ1-5; D call uncertain. Germline lookup yields CDR1 MDHEN and CDR2 SYDVKM. CDR3 length: 14 residues. With 7 bases removed from V and 1 base from J, the gap between germline ends came to 11 bases. The CDR3 nucleotides read TGTGCCAGCAATAACGGGTTGAGCAATCAGCCCCAGCATTTT. Amino acid sequence: CASNNGLSNQPQHF.

V is TRBV28 and J is TRBJ2-5, with 7 bases aligning to TRBD2. After removal of 5 bases from V and 5 bases from J, the junction contained 14 bases not matched to a gene. Germline V gene sequence: CDR1 MDHEN, CDR2 SYDVKM. The CDR3 loop spans 16 amino acids. The CDR3 reads CASSPKVAGRWETQYF. CDR3 DNA: TGTGCCAGCAGTCCTAAGGTAGCCGGGAGGTGGGAGACCCAGTACTTC.

This chain links TRBV28 with TRBJ1-2; D gene ambiguous. CDR3 length: 10 amino acids. Germline V gene data show CDR1 as MDHEN and CDR2 as SYDVKM. V dropped 5 bases and J dropped 8 bases, with 6 bases sitting between them. The chain's CDR3 is CASSRGGYTF. Written as DNA, the CDR3 is TGTGCCAGCAGTCGCGGGGGCTACACCTTC.

In the case of this clone: At one boundary the junction diverges from the germline segment, which might be a read error. The chain combines TRBV25-1 with TRBJ1-5; TRBD1 matches 7 bases. CDR3 length: 13 amino acids. The germline V gene has CDR1 MGHDK and CDR2 SYGVNS. CDR3 protein: CASSGQGNQPQNF. CDR3 DNA: TGTGCCAGCAGTGGACAGGGCAATCAGCCCCAGAATTTT.

J is TRBJ2-7 and V is TRBV29-1; D is possibly TRBD2 (5 bases). V was pared by 6 bases and J by 1 base, with 13 bases between. CDR1 is SQVTM, CDR2 ANQGSEA, per germline. CDR3 length equals 13 residues. CDR3 nucleotides: TGCAGCGTCTTCGACGGGATTTCCTACGAGCAGTACTTC. Translation: CSVFDGISYEQYF.

The rearrangement uses TRBV28 and TRBJ1-2; 10 bases match TRBD1. Germline V gene sequence: CDR1 MDHEN, CDR2 SYDVKM. V shed 5 bases, J shed 7 bases, and the junction held 16 bases outside the gene matches. This CDR3 region has 17 residues. The CDR3 DNA follows: TGTGCCAGCAGTCGACAGGGGGCGCAGGGGAGAGGAGGTGGCTACACCTTC. Its protein product is CASSRQGAQGRGGGYTF.

The rearrangement uses TRBV5-4 and TRBJ2-5, with D possibly TRBD2 on 6 matching bases. Germline assignment: CDR1 SGHNT and CDR2 YYREEE (reference sequence). Trimming took off 4 bases at V and 5 bases at J, with 18 bases between the two ends. The CDR3 spans 15 residues. The CDR3 bases are TGTGCCAGCAGCGTTGAGCGGAGGGCCCCGGAGACCCAGTACTTC. It encodes CASSVERRAPETQYF. Drawing the rest from reference TRBV5-4 and TRBJ2-5, the complete variable domain is ETGVTQSPTHLIKTRGQQVTLRCSSQSGHNTVSWYQQALGQGPQFIFQYYREEENGRGNFPPRFSGLQFPNYSSELNVNALELDDSALYLCASSVERRAPETQYFGPGTRLLVL.

CDR3 loop: CAWSSLNRCYPEAFF. CDR3 in DNA: TGTGCCTGGAGTTCACTAAATAGGTGTTACCCTGAAGCTTTCTTT. The chain recombines TRBV30 with TRBJ1-1; no clear D. The CDR3 sequence is 15 residues long. V was pared by 2 bases and J by 6 bases, with 19 bases between. The germline CDR1 and CDR2 sequences are GTSNPN and SVGIG (reference sequence).

V and J are TRBV5-1 and TRBJ1-4; TRBD1 aligns across 9 bases. CDR3 length: 16 residues. V lost 4 bases and J lost 6; bases outside the gene matches: 10. In germline, CDR1 is SGHRS, CDR2 YFSETQ. The CDR3 DNA sequence: TGCGCCAGCAGCAGGACAGGGGCATCGTTCGATGAAAAACTGTTTTTT. This gives the protein CASSRTGASFDEKLFF.

V and J are TRBV4-2 and TRBJ1-3; TRBD1 agrees at 8 bases. Per the germline V gene, CDR1 is LGHNA and CDR2 is YNFKEQ. V trimming: 0 bases; J trimming: 3 bases; junction bases outside the gene matches: 4. The CDR3 is 16 residues long. The CDR3 sequence: CASSQEQGAGGNTIYF. The CDR3 coding sequence is TGTGCCAGCAGCCAAGAGCAGGGGGCGGGTGGAAACACCATATATTTT.

On this clone: The sample holds other DNA sequences that translate to the same CDR3. The rearrangement links TRBV10-3 to TRBJ2-7, with D maybe TRBD2 (7 bases). Germline values: CDR1 ENHRY, CDR2 SYGVKD. The CDR3 has 14 residues. Trimming left V 6 bases short and J 0 bases short, with 12 bases between. The CDR3 bases are TGTGCCATCAGACGGGGGGACAACTCCTACGAGCAGTACTTC. Encoded protein: CAIRRGDNSYEQYF.

The chain recombines TRBV28 with TRBJ2-1; no definite D call. Germline V gene data show CDR1 as MDHEN and CDR2 as SYDVKM. V lost 2 bases and J lost 4, with 12 bases in between. The CDR3 totals 15 residues. The CDR3 loop reads CASSLVSQAYNEQFF. The CDR3 nucleotides are TGTGCCAGCAGTTTAGTCAGCCAGGCGTACAATGAGCAGTTCTTC.

The V call is TRBV28, the J call TRBJ1-1; D uncertain. Germline V gene data show CDR1 as MDHEN and CDR2 as SYDVKM. The CDR3 loop spans 14 amino acids. V was cut by 2 bases and J by 8 bases, with 15 bases left in between. CDR3 region: CASSLAGGNKEAFF. In DNA, the CDR3 is TGTGCCAGCAGTTTAGCAGGAGGGAATAAGGAAGCTTTCTTT.

The chain recombines TRBV18 with TRBJ2-1, with TRBD2 matching 7 bases. Looked up from germline, CDR1 is KGHSH and CDR2 is LQKENI. V lost 6 bases to trimming and J lost 4 bases; unmatched junction nucleotides: 3. The CDR3 totals 13 residues. The CDR3: CASSSSGYNEQFF. The CDR3 DNA sequence: TGTGCCAGCTCGTCTAGCGGATACAATGAGCAGTTCTTC.

The chain employs TRBV6-5 and TRBJ2-5, with D possibly TRBD1 on 6 matching bases. The CDR3 length is 16 residues. Germline lookup yields CDR1 MNHEY and CDR2 SVGAGI. The ends were cut back, 2 bases at V and 5 bases at J, with 18 bases in the middle. CDR3: CASSYLGKGGSETQYF. The CDR3 DNA reads TGTGCCAGCAGTTACCTGGGGAAAGGGGGTTCTGAGACCCAGTACTTC.

The rearrangement uses TRBV5-4 and TRBJ2-3; 14 bases line up with TRBD2. Trimming removed 4 bases from V and 1 base from J; junction bases left unmatched: 5. Looked up from germline, CDR1 is SGHNT and CDR2 is YYREEE (reference sequence). The CDR3 consists of 17 residues. The CDR3, as DNA: TGTGCCAGCAGCATGGGACTAGCGGGAGCCCGCACAGATACGCAGTATTTT. Translating it yields CASSMGLAGARTDTQYF.

The table lists this clone with a few counts. The V gene is TRBV6-1, the J gene TRBJ2-5; 8 nucleotides align to TRBD1. The J call is in doubt because the DNA end fits TRBJ2-7 better. In germline, CDR1 is MNHNS, CDR2 SASEGT. The CDR3 is made up of 13 amino acids. The chain's CDR3 is CASRTGASYEQYF. The DNA of the CDR3 is TGTGCCAGCAGGACAGGGGCATCCTACGAGCAGTACTTC.

V and J are TRBV9 and TRBJ2-7; D might be TRBD1 (5 bases). The V end was cut by 0 bases, the J end by 5 bases, with 18 bases between. CDR1 is SGDLS and CDR2 is YYNGEE in the germline V gene. The CDR3 is 16 residues long. CDR3 bases: TGTGCCAGCAGCGTAGGAGCAAGGGGATTAGAGGACGAGCAGTACTTC. It specifies CASSVGARGLEDEQYF.